This TCR beta chain was obtained from a study of T cell responses to AZD1222 COVID-19 vaccine. CDR1 and CDR2 (germline): SGHTA, FQGNSA. This CDR3 has 14 residues. V lost 2 bases and J lost 1, with 8 bases in between. Study-wide results and caveats: Repertoires were obtained only post-peak T cell response.

Repertoires were generated with immunoSEQ multiplex PCR, while TCRdb's copy carries only in-frame clones and drops some. The sample holds roughly 100,000 clones, 90% seen once. On this clone itself: What it binds is not known.

This TCR derives from an adult in good health. V usage is TRBV7-2 and J usage is TRBJ1-1, with TRBD1 as a possible D gene (6 bases). Sample: peripheral blood, taken on day 0 of AZD1222 vaccination. CDR3 sequence reads: CASSLMGQNTEAFF. CDR3 nucleotide sequence: TGTGCCAGCAGCTTAATGGGACAGAACACTGAAGCTTTCTTT.